The 13 T cell receptor beta chains reported below all come from one sample, sequenced in a study of blood T cell repertoires in COVID-19. Profiling relied on immunoSEQ multiplex PCR, and the TCRdb table lists in-frame clones only, not all of them. The table includes 150,000 to 200,000 clones, over 70% detected once. Material: peripheral blood. All receptors derive from a man aged 55 to 69 with active or convalescent COVID-19.

Only one count was recorded for this clone. The J gene is TRBJ2-5, the V gene TRBV3-1 (or the pseudogene TRBV3-2), with D tentatively TRBD1 (6 bases). CDR1 and CDR2 from the germline V gene are LGHDT and YNNKEL (reference sequence). Trimming took 4 bases from V and 6 from J, leaving 9 bases between them. This CDR3 is 12 amino acids long. The DNA for the CDR3 is TGTGCCAGCAGCCGGACAGCTCAGACCCAGTACTTC. It is translated as CASSRTAQTQYF.

This clone was observed a single time. The V and J genes are TRBV27 and TRBJ2-2; 9 bases fit TRBD1. The CDR3 totals 15 residues. V shed 8 bases, J shed 5 bases, and the junction held 9 bases outside the gene matches. Germline CDR1 reads MNHEY; CDR2 reads SMNVEV (reference sequence). Here the CDR3 DNA reads TGTGCCAGCGGAGGGACAGGGAGGGTTACCGGGGAGCTGTTTTTT. Protein sequence: CASGGTGRVTGELFF.

The genes are TRBV10-3 and TRBJ2-3, with TRBD2 identical over 11 bases. The length of the CDR3 is 18 residues. J lost 2 bases, V lost 3 bases, and 10 bases had no gene match. Germline CDR1 and CDR2: ENHRY and SYGVKD. The CDR3 region is CAISERLAGTQVTDTQYF. CDR3 sequence (DNA): TGTGCCATCAGTGAAAGACTAGCGGGAACTCAGGTCACAGATACGCAGTATTTT.

The genes are TRBV5-6 and TRBJ1-4; 9 bases are a match to TRBD1. The length of the CDR3 is 15 residues. Germline V lookup: CDR1 SGHDT, CDR2 YYEEEE. V lost 4 bases, J lost 8 bases, and 9 bases stayed unmatched. CDR3 in DNA: TGTGCCAGCAGCACCCCGGGACAGGGTGGAGAAAAACTGTTTTTT. It specifies CASSTPGQGGEKLFF.

The gene calls are TRBV28 and TRBJ1-1; unclear D gene. The V end lost 3 bases, the J end lost 2 bases, and 7 bases lay between the germline ends. Germline V CDR1 and CDR2: MDHEN, SYDVKM. CDR3 length equals 13 residues. CDR3 DNA: TGTGCCAGCAGTTTGAGGATCAACACTGAAGCTTTCTTT. Residues: CASSLRINTEAFF.

V usage is TRBV28 and J usage is TRBJ1-6, with D possibly being TRBD1 (6 bases). Germline-derived CDR1 and CDR2 are MDHEN and SYDVKM. Trimming pared 5 bases from V and 5 bases from J, leaving 16 bases between. This CDR3 region has 16 residues. The CDR3 loop is CASSTSDRQDNSPLHF. CDR3 bases: TGTGCCAGCAGTACTTCTGACAGGCAAGATAATTCACCCCTCCACTTT.

This clone is termed medium-sized. This chain joins TRBV3-1 (or the pseudogene TRBV3-2) and TRBJ2-7; 9 positions match TRBD2. CDR1 is LGHDT and CDR2 is YNNKEL in the germline V gene (reference sequence). This CDR3 spans 17 amino acids. V gave up 4 bases and J gave up 2 bases; unmatched junction bases: 12. CDR3 sequence reads: CASSRQPPLAGTYEQYF. The CDR3 nucleotides read TGTGCCAGCAGCCGGCAACCCCCACTAGCGGGCACCTACGAGCAGTACTTC.

V usage is TRBV27 and J usage is TRBJ2-2, with 10 nucleotides matching TRBD2. The J segment lost 5 bases and the V segment lost 5 bases, leaving 8 bases of the junction unmatched. The V gene's germline CDR1 is MNHEY and CDR2 SMNVEV (reference sequence). CDR3 length equals 16 residues. In DNA form, the CDR3 reads TGTGCCAGCAGTCCCTTAGCGGGAGGTGGGACCGGGGAGCTGTTTTTT. As protein: CASSPLAGGGTGELFF.

The DNA for the CDR3 is TGTGCCAGCAGTTTCCCTGGACAGGGTGGGGAGACCCAGTACTTC. Translating gives CASSFPGQGGETQYF. The chain couples TRBV28 to TRBJ2-5; 8 positions match TRBD1. Germline loops: CDR1 MDHEN, CDR2 SYDVKM. The CDR3 is made up of 15 amino acids. The J segment lost 5 bases and the V segment lost 3 bases, leaving 8 bases of the junction unmatched.

The chain employs TRBV27 and TRBJ2-2, with TRBD2 identical over 10 bases. With 6 bases clipped from V and 3 bases from J, the junction kept 7 bases outside the gene matches. The germline V gene encodes CDR1 MNHEY and CDR2 SMNVEV (reference sequence). The CDR3 consists of 16 residues. The CDR3 spells CASRQTLAGYTGELFF. The CDR3 coding sequence is TGTGCCAGCAGACAAACACTAGCGGGATACACCGGGGAGCTGTTTTTT.

The rearrangement links TRBV2 to TRBJ2-1; D gene ambiguous. The germline V gene encodes CDR1 SNHLY and CDR2 FYNNEI. The CDR3 consists of 14 residues. The ends were cut back, 4 bases at V and 0 bases at J, with 7 bases in the middle. This CDR3 is CASSVKSSYNEQFF. CDR3 nucleotide sequence: TGTGCCAGCAGTGTGAAGAGCTCCTACAATGAGCAGTTCTTC.

V usage is TRBV7-9 and J usage is TRBJ2-5; D unresolved. The V and J ends lost 5 bases and 1 base respectively, with 14 bases between them. The CDR3 sequence is 15 residues long. CDR1 is SEHNR and CDR2 is FQNEAQ in the germline V gene (reference sequence). The CDR3 DNA reads TGTGCCAGCAGCCCCCCAAGAGTCACCCAAGAGACCCAGTACTTC. The encoded protein is CASSPPRVTQETQYF.

V gene TRBV18 combines with J gene TRBJ2-5; D is possibly TRBD2 (6 bases). The CDR3 contains 14 residues. Deletions cut 0 bases from V and 4 bases from J, with 9 bases between. Germline V CDR1 and CDR2: KGHSH, LQKENI. This CDR3 reads CASSPPGSSETQYF. The CDR3 DNA is TGTGCCAGCTCACCACCCGGGAGTTCAGAGACCCAGTACTTC.